These 17 T cell receptor beta chains share one sample of origin, sequenced in a study of T cells after somatic rescue of genetic block. TCRdb's table, derived via immunoSEQ multiplex PCR, lists solely in-frame clones and lacks some. The data show 14,000 to 15,000 clones, with about 65% seen just once and less than 35% held by the top ten. Sequencing input: peripheral blood mononuclear cells (PBMCs). The receptors come from a man younger than 35.

The J gene is TRBJ2-2, the V gene TRBV29-1, with a weak D call TRBD2 (5 bases). Germline V lookup: CDR1 SQVTM, CDR2 ANQGSEA. V lost 8 bases and J 4 bases, leaving 17 bases between the germline ends. CDR3 size: 14 residues. CDR3 loop: CSFVGRGSTGELFF. The CDR3 coding sequence is TGCAGCTTTGTCGGGCGAGGGAGCACCGGGGAGCTGTTTTTT.

V usage is TRBV25-1 and J usage is TRBJ2-3, with 7 bases lining up with TRBD1. The CDR3 consists of 16 residues. With 3 bases clipped from V and 2 bases from J, the junction kept 8 bases outside the gene matches. Germline CDR1 is MGHDK and CDR2 is SYGVNS. The CDR3 DNA reads as TGTGCCAGCAGTGACTACAGGGGCTTTTACACAGATACGCAGTATTTT. This gives the protein CASSDYRGFYTDTQYF.

The V gene is TRBV18, the J gene TRBJ2-5, with D unresolved. V was shortened by 2 bases and J by 1 base, with 8 bases between the two germline ends. This CDR3 is 14 amino acids long. The germline V gene encodes CDR1 KGHSH and CDR2 LQKENI. The CDR3 reads CASSPYVVQETQYF. In DNA, the CDR3 is TGTGCCAGCTCACCATACGTAGTCCAAGAGACCCAGTACTTC.

The CDR3 reads CASRGGVVTGEQYF. CDR3 DNA sequence: TGTGCCAGCAGGGGGGGGGTGGTGACGGGCGAGCAGTACTTC. The chain employs TRBV6-1 and TRBJ2-7, with 7 bases lining up with TRBD2. This CDR3 has 14 residues. Germline loops: CDR1 MNHNS, CDR2 SASEGT. Unmatched junction bases numbered 11, after V lost 6 bases and J lost 6 bases.

The chain employs TRBV6-1 and TRBJ1-1; D is ambiguous. This CDR3 region has 13 residues. CDR1 and CDR2 from the germline V gene are MNHNS and SASEGT. Trimming stripped 7 bases from V and 1 base from J, with 10 bases between. The CDR3 DNA follows: TGTGCCAGCAAGGAACATTCGAACACTGAAGCTTTCTTT. Protein: CASKEHSNTEAFF.

The rearrangement uses TRBV6-6 and TRBJ1-5, with 12 nucleotides matching TRBD1. From germline, CDR1 is MNHNY and CDR2 SVGAGI (reference sequence). This CDR3 is built from 16 residues. Trimming removed 2 bases from V and 6 bases from J; junction bases left unmatched: 5. The chain's CDR3 is CASSYAGQGAGQPQHF. The CDR3 bases are TGTGCCAGCAGTTACGCGGGACAGGGGGCTGGTCAGCCCCAGCATTTT.

The J gene is TRBJ1-2, the V gene TRBV11-2, with D perhaps matching TRBD1 (6 bases). The CDR3 loop spans 16 amino acids. V gave up 2 bases and J gave up 4 bases, with 17 bases separating them. CDR1 is SGHAT, CDR2 FQNNGV, per germline. The CDR3 nucleotides read TGTGCCAGCAGCTTAAGATTAGACAGGAGGGCCTATGGCTACACCTTC. Translated: CASSLRLDRRAYGYTF.

The chain uses TRBV10-1 and TRBJ2-2, with a possible D match to TRBD1 (5 bases). Trimming removed 5 bases from V and 5 bases from J, with 15 bases in between. The CDR3 contains 15 residues. Germline loops: CDR1 WNHNN, CDR2 SYGVQD (reference sequence). The CDR3 DNA follows: TGCGCCAGCAGTACTTCCAGGGATTTGACCGGGGAGCTGTTTTTT. Translating it yields CASSTSRDLTGELFF.

The sample holds one count of this clone. This chain links TRBV28 with TRBJ2-7; perhaps TRBD2 as D (6 bases). This CDR3 has 14 amino acids. V lost 1 base and J 2 bases, leaving 9 bases between the germline ends. Germline V lookup: CDR1 MDHEN, CDR2 SYDVKM. The CDR3 here is CASSLLGLTYEQYF. CDR3 nucleotides: TGTGCCAGCAGTTTATTGGGACTTACCTACGAGCAGTACTTC.

V and J are TRBV28 and TRBJ2-2; unclear D gene. Germline V lookup: CDR1 MDHEN, CDR2 SYDVKM. There are 12 residues in the CDR3. Trimming took off 6 bases at V and 3 bases at J, with 5 bases between the two ends. Here the CDR3 reads CASRQYTGELFF. The DNA of the CDR3 is TGTGCCAGCAGACAGTACACCGGGGAGCTGTTTTTT.

V is TRBV28 and J is TRBJ1-6, with D hard to call. The CDR3 totals 18 residues. Germline lookup yields CDR1 MDHEN and CDR2 SYDVKM. The V end was cut by 3 bases, the J end by 0 bases, with 15 bases between. The CDR3 nucleotides are TGTGCCAGCAGTTTCCCCCTACCGACGAGCTCCTATAATTCACCCCTCCACTTT. This codes for CASSFPLPTSSYNSPLHF.

The chain carries TRBV5-1 and TRBJ2-7, with 9 nucleotides matching TRBD1. Losses at the gene ends were 0 bases for V and 6 bases for J; bases not matched to a gene: 10. CDR1 is SGHRS and CDR2 is YFSETQ in the germline V gene. This CDR3 spans 16 amino acids. CDR3 sequence: CASSLDAGTGSREQYF. The CDR3 coding sequence is TGCGCCAGCAGCTTGGACGCCGGGACAGGGTCACGCGAGCAGTACTTC.

This clone has ten or more counts. J is TRBJ2-2 and V is TRBV19; TRBD1 agrees at 12 bases. The CDR3 loop spans 14 amino acids. CDR1 is LNHDA and CDR2 is SQIVND in the germline V gene (reference sequence). V dropped 9 bases and J dropped 7; count of bases not matched to a gene: 6. The CDR3, as DNA: TGTGCCAGCTCCGGGACAGGGGGCATCGGGGAGCTGTTTTTT. Protein product: CASSGTGGIGELFF.

The CDR3 DNA reads TGTGCCAGCAGTTTATCGGGACAGGTAATAGGGACTGAAGCTTTCTTT. Amino acids: CASSLSGQVIGTEAFF. This sequence joins TRBV27 and TRBJ1-1; TRBD1 matches 8 bases. V was pared by 0 bases and J by 5 bases, with 8 bases of the junction left unmatched. This CDR3 region has 16 residues. The germline CDR1 and CDR2 sequences are MNHEY and SMNVEV (reference sequence).

The rearrangement uses TRBV19 and TRBJ2-1; D perhaps matches TRBD2 (7 bases). The CDR3 spans 16 residues. V was cut by 0 bases and J by 4 bases, with 13 bases left in between. Germline V CDR1 and CDR2: LNHDA, SQIVND (reference sequence). The CDR3 nucleotides read TGTGCCAGTAGTATAGAGGGGGGGCTATATTACAATGAGCAGTTCTTC. This codes for CASSIEGGLYYNEQFF. The full variable domain, with the rest looked up from reference TRBV19 and TRBJ2-1, is DGGITQSPKYLFRKEGQNVTLSCEQNLNHDAMYWYRQDPGQGLRLIYYSQIVNDFQKGDIAEGYSVSREKKESFPLTVTSAQKNPTAFYLCASSIEGGLYYNEQFFGPGTRLTVL.

The CDR3 nucleotides are TGTGCCAGCAGTCTTCACCTGCCGGGACAGGGGATGCCAAAGGTGCAGTACTTC. It specifies CASSLHLPGQGMPKVQYF. The chain couples TRBV2 to TRBJ2-7; TRBD1 aligns across 10 bases. The CDR3 contains 18 residues. Germline V CDR1 and CDR2: SNHLY, FYNNEI. J lost 9 bases, V lost 5 bases, and 22 bases had no gene match.

Only a few counts were recorded for this clone. The J gene is TRBJ2-3, the V gene TRBV30; TRBD2 aligns across 14 bases. CDR3 length equals 17 residues. Germline V gene data show CDR1 as GTSNPN and CDR2 as SVGIG (reference sequence). After removal of 0 bases from V and 5 bases from J, the junction contained 7 bases not matched to a gene. The CDR3 DNA sequence: TGTGCCTGGAGTGTCCGGACTAGCGGGAGGCGCGGAGATACGCAGTATTTT. As protein: CAWSVRTSGRRGDTQYF.